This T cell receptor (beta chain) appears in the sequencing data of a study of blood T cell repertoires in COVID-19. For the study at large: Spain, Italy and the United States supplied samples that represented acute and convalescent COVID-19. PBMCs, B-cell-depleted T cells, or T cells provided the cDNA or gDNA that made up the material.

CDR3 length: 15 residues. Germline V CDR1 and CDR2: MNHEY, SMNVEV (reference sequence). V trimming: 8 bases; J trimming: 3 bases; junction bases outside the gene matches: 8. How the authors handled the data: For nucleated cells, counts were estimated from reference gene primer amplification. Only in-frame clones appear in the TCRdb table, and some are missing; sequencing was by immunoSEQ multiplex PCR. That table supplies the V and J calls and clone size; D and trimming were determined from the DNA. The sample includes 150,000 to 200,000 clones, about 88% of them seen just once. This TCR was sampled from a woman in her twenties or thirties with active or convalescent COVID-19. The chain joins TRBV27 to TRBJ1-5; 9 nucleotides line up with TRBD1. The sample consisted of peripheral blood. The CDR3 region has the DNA TGTGCCAGCGGACCACAGGGGGCGAACAATCAGCCCCAGCATTTT. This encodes CASGPQGANNQPQHF.